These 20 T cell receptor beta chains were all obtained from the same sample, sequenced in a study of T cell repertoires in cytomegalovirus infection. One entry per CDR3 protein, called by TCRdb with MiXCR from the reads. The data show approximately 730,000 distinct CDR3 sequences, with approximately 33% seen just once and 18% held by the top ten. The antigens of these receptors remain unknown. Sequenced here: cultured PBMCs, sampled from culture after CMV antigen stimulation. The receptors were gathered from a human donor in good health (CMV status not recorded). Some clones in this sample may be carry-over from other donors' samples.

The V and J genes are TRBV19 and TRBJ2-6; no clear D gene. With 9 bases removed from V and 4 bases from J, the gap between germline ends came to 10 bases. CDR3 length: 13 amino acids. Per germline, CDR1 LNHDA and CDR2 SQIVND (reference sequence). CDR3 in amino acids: CASRLDGANVLTF. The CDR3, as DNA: TGTGCCAGCAGGTTGGACGGGGCCAACGTCCTGACTTTC.

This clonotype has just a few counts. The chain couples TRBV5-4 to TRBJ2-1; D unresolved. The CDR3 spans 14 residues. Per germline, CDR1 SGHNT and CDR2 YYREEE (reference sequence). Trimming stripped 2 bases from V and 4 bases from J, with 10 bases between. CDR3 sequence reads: CASSLNSFYNEQFF. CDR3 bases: TGTGCCAGCAGCTTAAACAGCTTTTACAATGAGCAGTTCTTC.

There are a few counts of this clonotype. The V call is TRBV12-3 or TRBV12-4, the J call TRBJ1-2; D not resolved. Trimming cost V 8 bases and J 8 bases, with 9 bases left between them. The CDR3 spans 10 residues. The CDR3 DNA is TGTGCCAGCGCAAACCGGGGCTACACCTTC. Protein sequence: CASANRGYTF.

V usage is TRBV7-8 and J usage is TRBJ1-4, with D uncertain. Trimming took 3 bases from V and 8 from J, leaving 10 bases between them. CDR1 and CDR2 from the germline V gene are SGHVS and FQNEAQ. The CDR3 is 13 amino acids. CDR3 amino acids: CASSFSGGEKLFF. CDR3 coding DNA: TGTGCCAGCAGCTTCTCCGGTGGCGAAAAACTGTTTTTT.

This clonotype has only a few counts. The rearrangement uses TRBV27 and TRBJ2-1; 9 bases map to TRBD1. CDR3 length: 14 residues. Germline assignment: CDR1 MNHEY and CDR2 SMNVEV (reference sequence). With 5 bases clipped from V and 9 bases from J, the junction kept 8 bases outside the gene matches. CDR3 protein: CASSAGTGLFEQFF. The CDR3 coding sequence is TGTGCCAGCAGTGCCGGGACAGGGTTATTTGAGCAGTTCTTC.

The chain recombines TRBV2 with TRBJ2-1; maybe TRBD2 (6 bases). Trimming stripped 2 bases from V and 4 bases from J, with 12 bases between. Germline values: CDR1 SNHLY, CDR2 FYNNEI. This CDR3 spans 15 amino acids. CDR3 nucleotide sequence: TGTGCCAGCAGTGAATTCCCCGGGACTTACAATGAGCAGTTCTTC. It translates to CASSEFPGTYNEQFF.

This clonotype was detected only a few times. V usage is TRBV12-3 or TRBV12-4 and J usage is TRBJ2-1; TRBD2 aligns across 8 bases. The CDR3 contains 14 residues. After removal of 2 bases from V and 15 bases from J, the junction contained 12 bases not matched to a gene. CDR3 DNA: TGTGCCAGCAGTTTAAGAGCGGGGGCCATCCCGCCGTTCTTC. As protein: CASSLRAGAIPPFF.

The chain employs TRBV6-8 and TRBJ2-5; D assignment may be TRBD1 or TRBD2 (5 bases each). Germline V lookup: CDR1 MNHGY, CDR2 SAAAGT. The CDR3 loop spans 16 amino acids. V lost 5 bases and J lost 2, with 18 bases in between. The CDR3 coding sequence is TGTGCCAGCAGTGGCCAGTCCGGGACGGGGCAAGAGACCCAGTACTTC. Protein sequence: CASSGQSGTGQETQYF.

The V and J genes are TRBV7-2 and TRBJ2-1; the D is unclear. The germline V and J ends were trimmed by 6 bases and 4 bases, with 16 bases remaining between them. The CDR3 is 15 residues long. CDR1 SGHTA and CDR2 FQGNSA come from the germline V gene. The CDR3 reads CASRPSPGPYNEQFF. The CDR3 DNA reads TGTGCCAGCAGACCCTCTCCGGGTCCATACAATGAGCAGTTCTTC. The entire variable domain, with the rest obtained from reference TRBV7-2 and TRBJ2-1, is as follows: GAGVSQSPSNKVTEKGKDVELRCDPISGHTALYWYRQSLGQGLEFLIYFQGNSAPDKSGLPSDRFSAERTGGSVSTLTIQRTQQEDSAVYLCASRPSPGPYNEQFFGPGTRLTVL.

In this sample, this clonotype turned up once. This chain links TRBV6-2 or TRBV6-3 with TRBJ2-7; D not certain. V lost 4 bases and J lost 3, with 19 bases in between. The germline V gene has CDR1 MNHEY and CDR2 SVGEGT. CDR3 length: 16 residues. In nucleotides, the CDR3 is TGTGCCAGCAGTTCCCACCAGCGACGATTAGTCTACGAGCAGTACTTC. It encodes CASSSHQRRLVYEQYF.

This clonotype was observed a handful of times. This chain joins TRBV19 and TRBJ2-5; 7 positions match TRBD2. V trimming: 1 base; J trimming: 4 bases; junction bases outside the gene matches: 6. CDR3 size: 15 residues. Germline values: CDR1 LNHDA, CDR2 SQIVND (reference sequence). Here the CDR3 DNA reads TGTGCCAGTAGTATAGTAAGCGGGATCACAGAGACCCAGTACTTC. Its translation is CASSIVSGITETQYF.

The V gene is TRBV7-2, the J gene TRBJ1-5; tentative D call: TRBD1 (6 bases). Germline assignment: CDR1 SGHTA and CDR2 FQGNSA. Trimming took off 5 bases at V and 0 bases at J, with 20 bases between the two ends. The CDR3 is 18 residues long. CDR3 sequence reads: CASSPGRGAAYSNQPQHF. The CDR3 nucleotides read TGTGCCAGCAGCCCAGGGAGGGGGGCTGCATATAGCAATCAGCCCCAGCATTTT.

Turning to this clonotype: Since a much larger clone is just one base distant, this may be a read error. The DNA for the CDR3 is TGTGCCAGCTGCTTCTCGCGGACCCAGTACTTC. Translating it yields CASCFSRTQYF. The chain links TRBV7-2 to TRBJ2-5; D is unresolved. The CDR3 is made up of 11 amino acids. From germline, CDR1 is SGHTA and CDR2 FQGNSA.

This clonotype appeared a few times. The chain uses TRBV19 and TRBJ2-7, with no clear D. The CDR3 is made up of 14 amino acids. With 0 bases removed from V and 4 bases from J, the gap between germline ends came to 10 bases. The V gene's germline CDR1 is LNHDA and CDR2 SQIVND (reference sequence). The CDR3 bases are TGTGCCAGTAGTATAGATTTTGGCTCTTACGAGCAGTACTTC. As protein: CASSIDFGSYEQYF.

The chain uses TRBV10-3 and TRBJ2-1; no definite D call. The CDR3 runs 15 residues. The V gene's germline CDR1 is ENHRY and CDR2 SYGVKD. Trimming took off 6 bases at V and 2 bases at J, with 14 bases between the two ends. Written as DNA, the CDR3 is TGTGCCATCAGGAATGTGTCCGCCCCCTACAATGAGCAGTTCTTC. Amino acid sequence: CAIRNVSAPYNEQFF.

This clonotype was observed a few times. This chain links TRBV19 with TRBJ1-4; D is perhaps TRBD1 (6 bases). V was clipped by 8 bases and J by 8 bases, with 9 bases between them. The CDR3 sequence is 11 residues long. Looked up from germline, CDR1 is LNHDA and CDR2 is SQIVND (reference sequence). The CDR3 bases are TGTGCCAGTTACAGGGAAGAAAAACTGTTTTTT. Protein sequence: CASYREEKLFF.

The CDR3 is CASSQAGTSATDTQYF. CDR3 DNA sequence: TGTGCCAGCAGCCAAGCCGGGACTAGCGCCACAGATACGCAGTATTTT. The chain links TRBV4-2 to TRBJ2-3, with 10 bases identical to TRBD2. With 1 base clipped from V and 2 bases from J, the junction kept 3 bases outside the gene matches. CDR1 is LGHNA and CDR2 is YNFKEQ in the germline V gene. This CDR3 spans 16 amino acids.

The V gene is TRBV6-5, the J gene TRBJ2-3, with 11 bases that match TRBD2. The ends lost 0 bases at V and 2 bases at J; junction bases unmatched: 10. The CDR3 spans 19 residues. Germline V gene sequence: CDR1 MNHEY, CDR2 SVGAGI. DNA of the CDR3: TGTGCCAGCAGTTACTCGTCCCCGGGACTAGCGGATAACACAGATACGCAGTATTTT. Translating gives CASSYSSPGLADNTDTQYF.

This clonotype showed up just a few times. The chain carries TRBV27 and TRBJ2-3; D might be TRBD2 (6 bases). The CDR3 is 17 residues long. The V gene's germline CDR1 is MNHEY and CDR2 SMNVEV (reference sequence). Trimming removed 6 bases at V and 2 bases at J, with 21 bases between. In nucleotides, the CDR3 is TGTGCCAGCAGCCCTCAGTGGGCTAGCGTTTTCACAGATACGCAGTATTTT. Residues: CASSPQWASVFTDTQYF.

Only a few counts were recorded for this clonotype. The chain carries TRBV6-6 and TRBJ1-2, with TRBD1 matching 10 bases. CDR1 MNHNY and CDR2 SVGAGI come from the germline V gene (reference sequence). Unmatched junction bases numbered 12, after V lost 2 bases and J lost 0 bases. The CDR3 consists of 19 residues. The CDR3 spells CASSYRAGQGTRANYGYTF. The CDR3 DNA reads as TGTGCCAGCAGTTACCGGGCGGGACAGGGGACGAGAGCTAACTATGGCTACACCTTC.